This T cell receptor beta chain was identified during a study of CXCR3-negative and CXCR3-positive naive CD8 T cells. Study-level background: Some 150 million TRB reads in total, about 1.5 +/- 0.3 million per library.

UMI-labeled 5' RACE yielded the TRB cDNA libraries. TCRdb reprocessed the 5' RACE reads, with one entry per CDR3 protein and no DNA. Its table records about 70,000 distinct CDR3 sequences. Note on this clonotype: Its antigen is not known.

Study-wide results and caveats: The study found comparably high diversity in both naive subsets and much lower diversity in memory CD8+ cells. Researchers report that CXCR3-positive naive cells carry more hydrophobic TRB CDR3s than CXCR3-negative naive cells.

Germline V gene data show CDR1 as MNHEY and CDR2 as SVGAGI. The CDR3 is 15 residues long. The specimen sequenced was naive CXCR3+ CD8+ T cells from blood. Subset of the sample: CD45RO-CCR7+CD27+CD95- naive CD8+ T cells expressing CXCR3 (TNR3+). This rearrangement joins TRBV6-5 to TRBJ1-1. This TCR derives from a human donor in good health. Some clones in this sample may be carry-over from other donors' samples. This CDR3 reads CASNWEGNFHTEAFF.